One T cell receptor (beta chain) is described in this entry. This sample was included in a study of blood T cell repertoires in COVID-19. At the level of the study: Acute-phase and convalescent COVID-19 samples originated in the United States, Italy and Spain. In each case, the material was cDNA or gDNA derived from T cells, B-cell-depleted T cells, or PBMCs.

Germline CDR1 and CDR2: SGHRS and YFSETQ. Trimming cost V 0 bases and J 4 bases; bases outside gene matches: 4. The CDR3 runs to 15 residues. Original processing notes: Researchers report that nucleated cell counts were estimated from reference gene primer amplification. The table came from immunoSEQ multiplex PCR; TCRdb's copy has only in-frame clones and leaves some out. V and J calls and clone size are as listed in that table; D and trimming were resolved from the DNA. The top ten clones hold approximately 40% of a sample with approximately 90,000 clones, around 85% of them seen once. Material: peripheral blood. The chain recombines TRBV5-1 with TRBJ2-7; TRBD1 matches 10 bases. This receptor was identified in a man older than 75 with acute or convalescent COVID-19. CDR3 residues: CASSLGQGAGYEQYF. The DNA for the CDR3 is TGCGCCAGCAGCTTGGGACAGGGGGCAGGTTACGAGCAGTACTTC.